These 18 T cell receptor beta chains share one sample of origin, sequenced in a study of cytomegalovirus exposure and HLA in healthy donors. PCR employed 60 Vbeta and 13 Jbeta primers. The method was immunoSEQ multiplex PCR; TCRdb's version includes in-frame clones alone and lacks a portion of them. This table has approximately 170,000 clones, approximately 67% appearing once. The specimen was PBMCs. The receptors were sampled from a young woman in good health and CMV-seropositive.

The DNA of the CDR3 is TGTGCCAGCAGCTTAGGAGTGATCGGGGAGCTGTTTTTT. Protein: CASSLGVIGELFF. This rearrangement joins TRBV7-2 to TRBJ2-2; the D is unclear. The CDR3 is 13 residues long. The germline V gene encodes CDR1 SGHTA and CDR2 FQGNSA. V lost 1 base to trimming and J lost 7 bases, with 7 bases between them.

CDR3 protein: CASRRVSGYTF. The DNA of the CDR3 is TGTGCCAGCAGGAGGGTGAGCGGCTACACCTTC. This chain connects TRBV2 to TRBJ1-2; D not resolved. CDR3 size: 11 residues. Trimming took 6 bases from V and 8 from J, leaving 10 bases between them. Germline CDR1 is SNHLY and CDR2 is FYNNEI. Variable domain in full (rest from reference TRBV2 and TRBJ1-2): EPEVTQTPSHQVTQMGQEVILRCVPISNHLYFYWYRQILGQKVEFLVSFYNNEISEKSEIFDDQFSVERPDGSNFTLKIRSTKLEDSAMYFCASRRVSGYTFGSGTRLTVV.

V usage is TRBV15 and J usage is TRBJ2-5; D gene uncertain. V was trimmed by 5 bases and J by 4 bases, leaving 11 bases between them. This CDR3 is 13 amino acids long. Germline CDR1 reads LNHNV; CDR2 reads YYDKDF (reference sequence). CDR3 in amino acids: CATSRTFIETQYF. CDR3 bases: TGTGCCACCAGCCGAACATTTATAGAGACCCAGTACTTC.

V gene TRBV7-2 combines with J gene TRBJ1-3; 7 bases line up with TRBD1. This CDR3 is built from 16 residues. Germline assignment: CDR1 SGHTA and CDR2 FQGNSA. Losses at the gene ends were 2 bases for V and 4 bases for J; bases not matched to a gene: 8. The CDR3 DNA reads TGTGCCAGCAGCTTAAGCTCTCCAGGGGGAGGAAACACCATATATTTT. It translates to CASSLSSPGGGNTIYF.

The sample holds a few counts of this clone. This chain uses TRBV6-5 with TRBJ1-1; possibly TRBD1 for D (6 bases). CDR1 is MNHEY, CDR2 SVGAGI, per germline. Trimming stripped 2 bases from V and 9 bases from J, with 13 bases between. The CDR3 spans 13 residues. CDR3 coding DNA: TGTGCCAGCAGTTACGGCGGGGGGCGCAAAGCTTTCTTT. It translates to CASSYGGGRKAFF.

This clone was seen a few times. This rearrangement joins TRBV6-1 to TRBJ1-5, with D unresolved. V was shortened by 5 bases and J by 0 bases, with 11 bases between the two germline ends. The CDR3 has 15 residues. Germline V gives CDR1 MNHNS, CDR2 SASEGT. Here the CDR3 DNA reads TGTGCCAGCAGTATACACCCCAATAGCAATCAGCCCCAGCATTTT. Protein product: CASSIHPNSNQPQHF.

The chain recombines TRBV7-2 with TRBJ2-7; 9 nucleotides line up with TRBD1. CDR3 length equals 16 residues. The junction had 9 bases not matched to a gene; V was cut back by 2 bases and J by 4 bases. Germline V lookup: CDR1 SGHTA, CDR2 FQGNSA. DNA for the CDR3: TGTGCCAGCAGCTTATTCCCGGGACAGGGTTCGTACGAGCAGTACTTC. Translation: CASSLFPGQGSYEQYF.

The gene calls are TRBV7-9 and TRBJ1-2, with D perhaps matching TRBD1 (5 bases). V shed 3 bases and J shed 5 bases, with 10 bases lying between them. The germline gives CDR1 SEHNR, CDR2 FQNEAQ (reference sequence). The CDR3 is made up of 13 amino acids. The CDR3 region has the DNA TGTGCCAGCAGCTTTGCGACAGTGTATGGCTACACCTTC. This encodes CASSFATVYGYTF.

With regard to this clone: Its ends do not fully match the called genes, so a read error is possible. This CDR3 is also generated by other DNA sequences in the sample. The rearrangement joins TRBV6-5 to TRBJ1-1; D unclear. Per the germline V gene, CDR1 is MNHEY and CDR2 is SVGAGI. This CDR3 has 13 amino acids. The CDR3 sequence: CASSYSMAGEAFF. As DNA, the CDR3 is TGCGCCAGCAGTTACTCGATGGCGGGGGAAGCTTTCTTT.

The chain recombines TRBV5-1 with TRBJ2-7; 10 bases are a match to TRBD1. The V segment lost 2 bases and the J segment 4 bases; nucleotides outside the gene matches: 3. This CDR3 is 14 amino acids long. CDR1 and CDR2 (germline): SGHRS, YFSETQ. The CDR3: CASSFGTGEYEQYF. CDR3 bases: TGCGCCAGCAGCTTCGGGACAGGGGAGTACGAGCAGTACTTC.

This rearrangement joins TRBV19 to TRBJ2-1, with unresolved D. Germline V gives CDR1 LNHDA, CDR2 SQIVND (reference sequence). V lost 0 bases and J 6 bases, leaving 6 bases between the germline ends. The CDR3 length is 13 residues. Here the CDR3 DNA reads TGTGCCAGTAGTATAGATTATCTCAATGAGCAGTTCTTC. Translated, it gives CASSIDYLNEQFF.

This clone has a single count. The chain carries TRBV6-5 and TRBJ2-7, with 7 bases identical to TRBD1. The V segment lost 5 bases and the J segment 4 bases; nucleotides outside the gene matches: 11. CDR3 length: 15 amino acids. The germline V gene encodes CDR1 MNHEY and CDR2 SVGAGI. CDR3 sequence reads: CASSQTGRGYYEQYF. The CDR3 nucleotides are TGTGCCAGCAGTCAGACAGGGCGCGGATATTACGAGCAGTACTTC.

This clone showed up just once. The chain couples TRBV7-3 to TRBJ2-7; perhaps TRBD2 as D (6 bases). The germline V and J ends were trimmed by 5 bases and 2 bases, with 13 bases remaining between them. Germline V gene lookup returns CDR1 SGHTA and CDR2 FQGTGA. This CDR3 region has 14 residues. Here the CDR3 reads CASSPQEGTYEQYF. The DNA of the CDR3 is TGTGCCAGCAGCCCCCAGGAGGGGACCTACGAGCAGTACTTC.

The chain joins TRBV11-2 to TRBJ1-1, with D perhaps TRBD1 (6 bases). V was clipped by 3 bases and J by 8 bases, with 25 bases between them. Germline V gives CDR1 SGHAT, CDR2 FQNNGV. The CDR3 loop spans 17 amino acids. CDR3 amino acids: CASSFSSLQGSSKEAFF. CDR3 coding DNA: TGTGCCAGCAGCTTTTCTTCCCTTCAGGGGTCGTCGAAAGAAGCTTTCTTT.

The chain recombines TRBV15 with TRBJ2-5; D might be TRBD2 (6 bases). V gave up 5 bases and J gave up 11 bases, with 18 bases separating them. Germline V gene data show CDR1 as LNHNV and CDR2 as YYDKDF (reference sequence). The CDR3 runs to 13 residues. Here the CDR3 reads CATSGGMGLKQYF. The CDR3, as DNA: TGTGCCACCAGCGGGGGGATGGGCTTAAAGCAGTACTTC.

The chain uses TRBV10-1 and TRBJ2-5; D ambiguous. The CDR3 is 13 residues long. The V end lost 2 bases, the J end lost 2 bases, and 6 bases lay between the germline ends. The germline V gene has CDR1 WNHNN and CDR2 SYGVQD (reference sequence). The CDR3 is CASSEAGQETQYF. CDR3 DNA sequence: TGCGCCAGCAGTGAGGCAGGTCAAGAGACCCAGTACTTC.

The chain carries TRBV6-5 and TRBJ1-4, with 9 bases matching TRBD1. The CDR3 length is 14 residues. The germline V gene has CDR1 MNHEY and CDR2 SVGAGI. J gave up 6 bases and V 6 bases, and 5 bases lay outside the gene matches. The DNA of the CDR3 is TGTGCCAGCAGCCGACAGGGGGGATATGAAAAACTGTTTTTT. This gives the protein CASSRQGGYEKLFF.

V and J are TRBV10-2 and TRBJ2-3; D may be TRBD1 (6 bases). The CDR3 contains 12 residues. The germline V gene has CDR1 WSHSY and CDR2 SAAADI. Trimming removed 8 bases from V and 2 bases from J, with 8 bases in between. The CDR3 region is CASGQTTDTQYF. CDR3 sequence (DNA): TGCGCCAGCGGACAGACCACAGATACGCAGTATTTT.